The clone carrying this T cell receptor beta chain was found many times. Antigen: not known. This record belongs to a study of identical twins. Whole-study findings and limits: Reduced insertions were recorded for abundant cord blood beta clonotypes, with no such pattern in memory repertoires.

TCRdb re-derived calls from the 5' RACE reads in MiXCR, one entry per CDR3 protein. The table records 750,000 to 950,000 distinct CDR3 sequences, approximately 13% of them present only once. These records were also assigned to another study, of yellow fever vaccine responses in identical twins.

Specimen: PBMCs. This sequence was found in a woman aged 18-30 years in good health.

CDR3 coding DNA: TGTGCCAGCAGTCCTCCCTTGGGACAGGGGGTTCACTATGGCTACACCTTC. It yields the protein CASSPPLGQGVHYGYTF. The V gene is TRBV28, the J gene TRBJ1-2; 11 bases are a match to TRBD1. The CDR3 length is 17 residues. V lost 5 bases, J lost 3 bases, and 11 bases stayed unmatched. CDR1 and CDR2 from the germline V gene are MDHEN and SYDVKM.